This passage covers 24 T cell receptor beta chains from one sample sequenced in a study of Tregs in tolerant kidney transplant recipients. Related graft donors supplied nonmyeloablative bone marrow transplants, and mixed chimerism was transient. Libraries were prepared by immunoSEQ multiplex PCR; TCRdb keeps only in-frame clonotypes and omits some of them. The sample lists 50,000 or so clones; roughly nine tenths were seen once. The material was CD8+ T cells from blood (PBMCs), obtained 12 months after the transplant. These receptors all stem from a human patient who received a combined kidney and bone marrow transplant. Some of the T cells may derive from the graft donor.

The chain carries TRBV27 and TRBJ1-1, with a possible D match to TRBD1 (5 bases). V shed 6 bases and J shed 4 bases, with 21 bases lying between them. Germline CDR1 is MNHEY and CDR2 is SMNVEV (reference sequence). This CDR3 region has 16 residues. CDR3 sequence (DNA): TGTGCCAGCAGCGAAGCAGGGTCGGTATTTGGCACTGAAGCTTTCTTT. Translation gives CASSEAGSVFGTEAFF.

CDR3 protein: CASSEHGAGEPQHF. CDR3 DNA sequence: TGTGCCAGCAGCGAGCACGGGGCGGGGGAGCCCCAGCATTTT. J is TRBJ1-5 and V is TRBV9, with D possibly TRBD1 on 5 matching bases. The CDR3 is 14 amino acids. Germline V CDR1 and CDR2: SGDLS, YYNGEE. The V and J ends lost 3 bases and 8 bases respectively, with 15 bases between them.

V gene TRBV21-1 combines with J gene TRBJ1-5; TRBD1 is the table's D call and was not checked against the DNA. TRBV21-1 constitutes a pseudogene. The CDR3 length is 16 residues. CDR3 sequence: CASSKATGTENQPQHF. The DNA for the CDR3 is TGTGCCAGCAGCAAAGCGACCGGGACAGAAAATCAGCCCCAGCATTTT.

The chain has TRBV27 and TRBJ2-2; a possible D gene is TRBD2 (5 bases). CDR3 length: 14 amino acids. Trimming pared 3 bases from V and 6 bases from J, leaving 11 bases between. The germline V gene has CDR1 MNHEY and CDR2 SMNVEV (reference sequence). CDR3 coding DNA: TGTGCCAGCAGTTTTTCGGGAAGAGCCGGGGAGCTGTTTTTT. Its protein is CASSFSGRAGELFF.

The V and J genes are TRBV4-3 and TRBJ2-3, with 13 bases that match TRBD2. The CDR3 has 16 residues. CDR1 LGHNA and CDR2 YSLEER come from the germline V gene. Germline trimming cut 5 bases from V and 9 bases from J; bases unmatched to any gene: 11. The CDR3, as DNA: TGCGCCAGCAGCGGACTAGCGGGGGCCCCCCTTGGAACGCAGTATTTT. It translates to CASSGLAGAPLGTQYF.

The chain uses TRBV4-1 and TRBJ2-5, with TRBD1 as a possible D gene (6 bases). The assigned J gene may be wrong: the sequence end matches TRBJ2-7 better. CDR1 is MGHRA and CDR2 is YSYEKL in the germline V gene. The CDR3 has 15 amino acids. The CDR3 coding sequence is TGCGCCAGCAGCCAAGATTGGGACAATACATACGAGCAGTACTTC. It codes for CASSQDWDNTYEQYF.

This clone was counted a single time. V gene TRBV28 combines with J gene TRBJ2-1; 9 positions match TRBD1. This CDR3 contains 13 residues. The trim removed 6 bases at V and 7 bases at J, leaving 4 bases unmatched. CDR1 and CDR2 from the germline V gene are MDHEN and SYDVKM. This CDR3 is CASSSGTGNEQFF. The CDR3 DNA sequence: TGTGCCAGCAGCTCCGGGACAGGGAATGAGCAGTTCTTC.

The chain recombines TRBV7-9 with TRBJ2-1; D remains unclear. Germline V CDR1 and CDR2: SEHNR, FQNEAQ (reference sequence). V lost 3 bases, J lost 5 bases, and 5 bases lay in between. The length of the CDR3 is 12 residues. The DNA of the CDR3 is TGTGCCAGCAGCTTCTTAAACAATGAGCAGTTCTTC. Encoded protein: CASSFLNNEQFF.

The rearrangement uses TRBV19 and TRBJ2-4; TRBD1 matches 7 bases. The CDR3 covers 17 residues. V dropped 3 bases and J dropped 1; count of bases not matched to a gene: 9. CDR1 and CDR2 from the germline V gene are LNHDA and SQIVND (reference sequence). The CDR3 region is CASSMAVGTVAKNIQYF. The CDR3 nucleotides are TGTGCCAGTAGTATGGCTGTCGGGACAGTGGCCAAAAACATTCAGTACTTC.

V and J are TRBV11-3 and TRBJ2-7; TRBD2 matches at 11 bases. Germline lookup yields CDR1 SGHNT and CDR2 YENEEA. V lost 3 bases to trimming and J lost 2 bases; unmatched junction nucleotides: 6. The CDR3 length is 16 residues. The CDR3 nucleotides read TGTGCCAGCAGCTTGGGCACTAGCGGGAGAACCTACGAGCAGTACTTC. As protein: CASSLGTSGRTYEQYF.

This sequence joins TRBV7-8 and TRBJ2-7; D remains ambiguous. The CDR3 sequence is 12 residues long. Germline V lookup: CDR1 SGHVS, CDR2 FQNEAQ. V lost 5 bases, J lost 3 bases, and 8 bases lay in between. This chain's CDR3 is CASSTIHYEQYF. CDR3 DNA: TGTGCCAGCAGCACAATACACTACGAGCAGTACTTC.

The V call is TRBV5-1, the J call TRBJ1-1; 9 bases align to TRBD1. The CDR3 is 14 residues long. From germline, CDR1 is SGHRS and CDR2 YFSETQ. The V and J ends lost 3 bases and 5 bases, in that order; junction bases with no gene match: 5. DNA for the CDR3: TGCGCCAGCAGCTACGGACAGGGGAATACTGAAGCTTTCTTT. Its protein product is CASSYGQGNTEAFF.

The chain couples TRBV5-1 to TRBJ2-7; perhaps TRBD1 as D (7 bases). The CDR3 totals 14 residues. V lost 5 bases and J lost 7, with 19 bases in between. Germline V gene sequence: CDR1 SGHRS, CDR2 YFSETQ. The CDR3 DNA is TGCGCCAGCAGGAGTGGGAAGGGGGCGGGAGAGCAGTACTTC. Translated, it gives CASRSGKGAGEQYF.

CDR3 amino acids: CASCKAACCEQFF. Here the CDR3 DNA reads TGCGCCAGCTGTAAAGCAGCGTGTTGTGAGCAGTTCTTC. V usage is TRBV10-1 and J usage is TRBJ2-1; D ambiguous. The germline CDR1 and CDR2 sequences are WNHNN and SYGVQD (reference sequence). The CDR3 runs 13 residues. Trimming left V 8 bases short and J 9 bases short, with 17 bases between.

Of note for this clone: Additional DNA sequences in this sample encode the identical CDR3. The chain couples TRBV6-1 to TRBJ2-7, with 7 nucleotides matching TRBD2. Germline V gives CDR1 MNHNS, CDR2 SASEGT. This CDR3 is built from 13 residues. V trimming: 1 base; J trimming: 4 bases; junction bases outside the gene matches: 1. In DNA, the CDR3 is TGTGCCAGCAGTGAAGGACTAGCTTACGAGCAGTACTTC. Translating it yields CASSEGLAYEQYF.

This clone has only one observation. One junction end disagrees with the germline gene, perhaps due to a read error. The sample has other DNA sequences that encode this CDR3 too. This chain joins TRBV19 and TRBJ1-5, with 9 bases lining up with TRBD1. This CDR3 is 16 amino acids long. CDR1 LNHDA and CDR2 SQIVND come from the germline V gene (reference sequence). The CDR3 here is CASSVGNRGLVQPQHF. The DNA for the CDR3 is TGTGCCAGTAGTGTAGGGAACAGGGGGCTTGTGCAGCCTCAGCATTTT.

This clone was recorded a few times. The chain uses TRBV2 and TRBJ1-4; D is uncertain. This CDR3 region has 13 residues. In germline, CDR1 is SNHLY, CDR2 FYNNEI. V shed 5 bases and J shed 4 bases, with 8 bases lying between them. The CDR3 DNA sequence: TGTGCCAGCAGTCTGGGAGTTAATGAAAAACTGTTTTTT. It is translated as CASSLGVNEKLFF.

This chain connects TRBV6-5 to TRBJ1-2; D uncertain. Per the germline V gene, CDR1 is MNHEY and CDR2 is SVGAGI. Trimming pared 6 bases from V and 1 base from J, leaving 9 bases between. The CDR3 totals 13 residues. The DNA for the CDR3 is TGTGCCAGCAGCTACACAGATAACTATGGCTACACCTTC. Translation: CASSYTDNYGYTF.

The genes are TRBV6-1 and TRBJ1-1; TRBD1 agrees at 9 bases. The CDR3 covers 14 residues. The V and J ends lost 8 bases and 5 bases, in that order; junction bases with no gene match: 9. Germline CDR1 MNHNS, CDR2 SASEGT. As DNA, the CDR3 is TGTGCCAGCGGAACACAGGGGGCGAAAACTGAAGCTTTCTTT. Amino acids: CASGTQGAKTEAFF.

The CDR3 region is CASWGRPRNQPQHF. CDR3 DNA sequence: TGTGCCAGCTGGGGCAGGCCACGCAATCAGCCCCAGCATTTT. The rearrangement uses TRBV28 and TRBJ1-5; maybe TRBD1 (5 bases). This CDR3 comprises 14 residues. The V end lost 8 bases, the J end lost 2 bases, and 13 bases lay between the germline ends. Germline V gives CDR1 MDHEN, CDR2 SYDVKM.

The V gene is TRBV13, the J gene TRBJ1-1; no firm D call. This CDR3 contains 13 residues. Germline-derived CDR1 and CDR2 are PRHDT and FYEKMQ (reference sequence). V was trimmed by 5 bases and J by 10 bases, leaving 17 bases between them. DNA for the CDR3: TGTGCCAGCAGCCCAGGTCAGGTCGGAGGAGCTTTCTTT. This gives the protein CASSPGQVGGAFF.

DNA for the CDR3: TGTGCCAGCAGCTCCAGGGGCGCGGGGGGGTCCGGGGAGCTGTTTTTT. It encodes CASSSRGAGGSGELFF. V gene TRBV7-8 combines with J gene TRBJ2-2; 9 bases are a match to TRBD2. This CDR3 spans 16 amino acids. J lost 6 bases, V lost 4 bases, and 9 bases had no gene match. Per the germline V gene, CDR1 is SGHVS and CDR2 is FQNEAQ.

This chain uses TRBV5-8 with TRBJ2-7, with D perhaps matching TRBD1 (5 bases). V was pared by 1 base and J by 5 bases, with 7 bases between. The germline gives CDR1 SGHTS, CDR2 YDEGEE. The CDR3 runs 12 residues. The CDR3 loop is CASSLWGHEQYF. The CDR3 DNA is TGTGCCAGCAGCTTGTGGGGCCACGAGCAGTACTTC.

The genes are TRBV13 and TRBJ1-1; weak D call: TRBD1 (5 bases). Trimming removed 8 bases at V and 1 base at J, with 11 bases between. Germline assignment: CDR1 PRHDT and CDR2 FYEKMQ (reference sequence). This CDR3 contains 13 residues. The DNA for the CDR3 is TGTGCCAGCCCTGCAGGGTGGAACACTGAAGCTTTCTTT. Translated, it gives CASPAGWNTEAFF.